This TCR beta chain was sequenced in a study of T cell responses to AZD1222 COVID-19 vaccine. About the research overall: Second-dose timings of about 4 or about 12 weeks were pooled.

Notes on this clone: Its cognate antigen is unknown.

The repertoire was sequenced with immunoSEQ multiplex PCR; TCRdb's copy has only in-frame clones and lacks some. The sample has over 100,000 clones, 80% to 90% seen once. Whole-study findings and limits: Clonal diversity was possibly underestimated, and the donors were mostly white British, with more females.

V lost 3 bases and J 4 bases, leaving 11 bases between the germline ends. Germline CDR1 reads SEHNR; CDR2 reads FQNEAQ (reference sequence). CDR3 length: 14 residues. The V gene is TRBV7-9, the J gene TRBJ2-3; D is possibly TRBD2 (5 bases). This sequence was found in an adult in good health. The starting material was peripheral blood, obtained on day 0 of AZD1222 vaccination. CDR3 in amino acids: CASSFLLEADTQYF. In DNA, the CDR3 is TGTGCCAGCAGCTTCTTACTAGAGGCAGATACGCAGTATTTT.